This T cell receptor beta chain was found in a study of metastatic and nonmetastatic thyroid tumors. Whole-study results and caveats: Relative to benign nodules, malignant thyroid tumors were reportedly characterized by significantly elevated TCR beta diversity in blood and tumor.

There are a few counts of this clone. No antigen is known for it. Thyroid surgery was performed in patients who had received no treatment beforehand. TCRdb recomputed clones from the PCR reads via MiXCR. Here the sample spans around 19,000 clones, about 32% being singletons. The TCR sequence derives from a male donor with papillary thyroid cancer or a benign thyroid nodule (not recorded which). Some clones in this sample may be carry-over from other donors' samples. The sample was tumor tissue.

CDR3 coding DNA: TGTGCCAGCAGTTCGGGGGGAGTCAATCACGAGCAGTACTTC. It specifies CASSSGGVNHEQYF. V gene TRBV27 combines with J gene TRBJ2-7; 7 bases agree with TRBD2. CDR1 is MNHEY, CDR2 SMNVEV, per germline (reference sequence). V lost 4 bases, J lost 5 bases, and 8 bases stayed unmatched. The CDR3 consists of 14 residues.